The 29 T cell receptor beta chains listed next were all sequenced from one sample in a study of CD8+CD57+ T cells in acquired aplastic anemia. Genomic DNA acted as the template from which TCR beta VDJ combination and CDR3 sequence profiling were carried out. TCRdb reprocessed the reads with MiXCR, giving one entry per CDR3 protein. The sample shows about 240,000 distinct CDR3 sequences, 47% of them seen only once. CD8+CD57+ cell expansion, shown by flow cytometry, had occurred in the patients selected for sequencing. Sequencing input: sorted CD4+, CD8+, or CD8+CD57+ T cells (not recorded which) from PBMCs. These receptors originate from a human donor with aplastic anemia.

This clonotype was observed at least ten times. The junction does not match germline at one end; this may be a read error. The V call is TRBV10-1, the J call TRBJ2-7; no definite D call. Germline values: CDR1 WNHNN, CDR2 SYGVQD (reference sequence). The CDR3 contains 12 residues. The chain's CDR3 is CASSELRTRSRF. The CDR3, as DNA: TGCGCCAGCAGTGAGTTGAGGACCCGCTCTAGATTC.

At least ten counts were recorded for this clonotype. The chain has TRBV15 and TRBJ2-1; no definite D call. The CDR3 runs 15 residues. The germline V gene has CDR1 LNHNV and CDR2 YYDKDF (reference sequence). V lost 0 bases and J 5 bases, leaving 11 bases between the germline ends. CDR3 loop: CATSRDRNSNNEQFF. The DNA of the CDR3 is TGTGCCACCAGCAGAGATAGGAATAGCAACAATGAGCAGTTCTTC.

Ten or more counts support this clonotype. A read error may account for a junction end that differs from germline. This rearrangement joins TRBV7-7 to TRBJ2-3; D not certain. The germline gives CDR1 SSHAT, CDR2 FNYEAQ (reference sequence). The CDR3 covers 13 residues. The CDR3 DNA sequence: TGTGCTAGCAGCTTAGGCCGCACAGATACGCAGTATTTT. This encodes CASSLGRTDTQYF.

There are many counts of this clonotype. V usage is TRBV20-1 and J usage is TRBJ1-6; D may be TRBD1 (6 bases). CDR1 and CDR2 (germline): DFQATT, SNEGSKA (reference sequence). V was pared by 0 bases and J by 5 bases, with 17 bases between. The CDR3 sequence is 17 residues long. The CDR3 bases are TGCAGTGCTAGAGAGTACAGGGTAGAAGGGAATAATTCACCCCTCCACTTT. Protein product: CSAREYRVEGNNSPLHF.

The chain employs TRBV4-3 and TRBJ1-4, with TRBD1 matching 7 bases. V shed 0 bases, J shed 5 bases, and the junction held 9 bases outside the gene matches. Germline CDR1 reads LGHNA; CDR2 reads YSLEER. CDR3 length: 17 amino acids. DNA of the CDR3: TGCGCCAGCAGCCAAGATGAAGCGGCACAGGGGAATGAAAAACTGTTTTTT. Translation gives CASSQDEAAQGNEKLFF.

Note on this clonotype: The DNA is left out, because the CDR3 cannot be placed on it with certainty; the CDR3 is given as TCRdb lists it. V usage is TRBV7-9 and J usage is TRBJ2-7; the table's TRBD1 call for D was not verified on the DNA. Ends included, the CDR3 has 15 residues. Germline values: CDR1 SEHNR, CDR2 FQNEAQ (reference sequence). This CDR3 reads CASSIYLCSVGPLYF.

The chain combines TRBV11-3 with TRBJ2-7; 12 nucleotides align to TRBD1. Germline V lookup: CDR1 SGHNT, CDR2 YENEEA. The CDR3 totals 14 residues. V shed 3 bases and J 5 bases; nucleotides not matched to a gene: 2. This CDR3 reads CASSLGQGANEQYF. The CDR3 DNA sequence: TGTGCCAGCAGCTTGGGACAGGGGGCAAACGAGCAGTACTTC. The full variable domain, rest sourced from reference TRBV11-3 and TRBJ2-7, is EAGVVQSPRYKIIEKKQPVAFWCNPISGHNTLYWYLQNLGQGPELLIRYENEEAVDDSQLPKDRFSAERLKGVDSTLKIQPAELGDSAVYLCASSLGQGANEQYFGPGTRLTVT.

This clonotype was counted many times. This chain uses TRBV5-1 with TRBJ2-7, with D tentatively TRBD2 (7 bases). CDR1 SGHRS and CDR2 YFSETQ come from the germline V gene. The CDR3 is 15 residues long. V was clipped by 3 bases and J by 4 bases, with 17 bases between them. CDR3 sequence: CASSSTGGPPYEQYF. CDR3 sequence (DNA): TGCGCCAGCAGCTCCACGGGGGGCCCCCCATACGAGCAGTACTTC. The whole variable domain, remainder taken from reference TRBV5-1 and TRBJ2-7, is KAGVTQTPRYLIKTRGQQVTLSCSPISGHRSVSWYQQTPGQGLQFLFEYFSETQRNKGNFPGRFSGRQFSNSRSEMNVSTLELGDSALYLCASSSTGGPPYEQYFGPGTRLTVT.

The CDR3: CAVLNYGYTF. The CDR3 region has the DNA TGTGCCGTTCTAAACTATGGCTACACCTTC. The rearrangement links TRBV7-9 to TRBJ1-2, with D unclear. V shed 11 bases and J shed 2 bases, with 6 bases lying between them. The length of the CDR3 is 10 residues. Per germline, CDR1 SEHNR and CDR2 FQNEAQ (reference sequence).

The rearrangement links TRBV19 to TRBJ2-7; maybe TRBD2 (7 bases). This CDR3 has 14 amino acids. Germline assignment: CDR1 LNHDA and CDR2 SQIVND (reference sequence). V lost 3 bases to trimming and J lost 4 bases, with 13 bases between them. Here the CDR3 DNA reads TGTGCCAGTAGTATTTGGGGGGGGCTGTACGAGCAGTACTTC. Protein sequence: CASSIWGGLYEQYF. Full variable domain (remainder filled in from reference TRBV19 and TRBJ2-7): DGGITQSPKYLFRKEGQNVTLSCEQNLNHDAMYWYRQDPGQGLRLIYYSQIVNDFQKGDIAEGYSVSREKKESFPLTVTSAQKNPTAFYLCASSIWGGLYEQYFGPGTRLTVT.

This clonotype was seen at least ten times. CDR3 protein: CASSITVTGELFF. In nucleotides, the CDR3 is TGTGCCAGTAGTATAACGGTTACCGGGGAGCTGTTTTTT. J is TRBJ2-2 and V is TRBV19; no definite D call. Looked up from germline, CDR1 is LNHDA and CDR2 is SQIVND (reference sequence). The CDR3 has 13 residues. The V gene lost 2 bases and the J gene lost 5 bases, with 6 bases spanning the gap.

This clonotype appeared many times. The CDR3: CSASQVSRDRVRETQYF. CDR3 nucleotides: TGCAGTGCTAGCCAAGTCTCCCGGGACAGGGTCCGGGAGACCCAGTACTTC. The chain carries TRBV20-1 and TRBJ2-5, with 9 bases matching TRBD1. CDR1 DFQATT and CDR2 SNEGSKA come from the germline V gene (reference sequence). V shed 3 bases and J 5 bases; nucleotides not matched to a gene: 16. The CDR3 spans 17 residues.

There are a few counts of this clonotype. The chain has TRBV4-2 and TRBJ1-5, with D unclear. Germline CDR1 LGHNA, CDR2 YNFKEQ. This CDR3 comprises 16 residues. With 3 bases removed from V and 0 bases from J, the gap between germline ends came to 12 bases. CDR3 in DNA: TGTGCCAGCAGCCAGCGGACCGACTATAGCAATCAGCCCCAGCATTTT. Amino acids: CASSQRTDYSNQPQHF.

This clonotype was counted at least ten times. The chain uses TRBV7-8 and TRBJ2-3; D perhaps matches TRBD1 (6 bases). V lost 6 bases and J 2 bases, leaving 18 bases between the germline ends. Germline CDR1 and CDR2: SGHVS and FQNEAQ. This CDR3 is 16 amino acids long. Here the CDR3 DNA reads TGTGCCAGCAGGCTTCTATACGGGACACCCACAGATACGCAGTATTTT. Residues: CASRLLYGTPTDTQYF.

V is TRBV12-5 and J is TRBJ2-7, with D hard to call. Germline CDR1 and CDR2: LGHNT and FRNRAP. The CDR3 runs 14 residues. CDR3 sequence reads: CASSFQSNLGEQYF. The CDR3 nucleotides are TGTGCCAGCAGTTTTCAGTCGAATTTAGGCGAGCAGTACTTC.

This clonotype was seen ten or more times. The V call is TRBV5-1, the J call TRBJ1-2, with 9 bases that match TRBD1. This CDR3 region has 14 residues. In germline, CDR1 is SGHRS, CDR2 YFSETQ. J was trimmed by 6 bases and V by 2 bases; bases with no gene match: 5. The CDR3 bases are TGCGCCAGCAGCTTTGGGACAGGGAGCAATGGCTACACCTTC. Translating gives CASSFGTGSNGYTF.

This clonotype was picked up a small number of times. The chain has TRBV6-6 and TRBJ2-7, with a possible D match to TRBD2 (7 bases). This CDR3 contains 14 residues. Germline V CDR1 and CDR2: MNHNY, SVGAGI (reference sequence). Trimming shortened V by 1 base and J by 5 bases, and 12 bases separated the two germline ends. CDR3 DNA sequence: TGTGCCAGCAGTTACTGGGGGGGGCCCCACGAGCAGTACTTC. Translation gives CASSYWGGPHEQYF.

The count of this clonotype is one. CDR3 amino acids: CASSQWTDNSYEQPQHF. The CDR3 nucleotides read TGTGCCAGCAGCCAATGGACAGACAACTCCTACGAGCAGCCCCAGCATTTT. V is TRBV5-6 and J is TRBJ1-5, with TRBD1 as a possible D gene (6 bases). The V and J ends lost 4 bases and 7 bases respectively, with 24 bases between them. The V gene's germline CDR1 is SGHDT and CDR2 YYEEEE. The CDR3 covers 17 residues.

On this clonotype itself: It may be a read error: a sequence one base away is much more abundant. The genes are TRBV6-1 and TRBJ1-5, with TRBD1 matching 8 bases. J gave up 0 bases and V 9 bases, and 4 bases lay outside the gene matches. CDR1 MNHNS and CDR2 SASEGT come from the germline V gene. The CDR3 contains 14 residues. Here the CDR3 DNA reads TGTGCCAGTGGACAGGGCCATAGCAATCAGCCCCAGCATTTT. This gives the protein CASGQGHSNQPQHF.

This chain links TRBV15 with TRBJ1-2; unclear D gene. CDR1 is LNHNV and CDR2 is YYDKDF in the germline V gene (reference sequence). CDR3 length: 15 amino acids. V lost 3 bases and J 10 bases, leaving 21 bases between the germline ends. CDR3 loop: CATSRALHGLLDYTF. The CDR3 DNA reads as TGTGCCACCAGCAGGGCTCTACATGGCCTCCTGGACTACACCTTC. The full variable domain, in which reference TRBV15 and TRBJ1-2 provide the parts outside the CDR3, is DAMVIQNPRYQVTQFGKPVTLSCSQTLNHNVMYWYQQKSSQAPKLLFHYYDKDFNNEADTPDNFQSRRPNTSFCFLDIRSPGLGDTAMYLCATSRALHGLLDYTFGSGTRLTVV.

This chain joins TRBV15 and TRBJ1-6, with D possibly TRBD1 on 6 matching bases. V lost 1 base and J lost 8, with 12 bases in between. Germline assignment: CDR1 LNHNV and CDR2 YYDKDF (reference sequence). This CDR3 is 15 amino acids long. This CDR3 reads CATSRGFRGDSPLHF. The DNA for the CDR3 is TGTGCCACCAGCAGAGGTTTTAGGGGGGATTCACCCCTCCACTTT.

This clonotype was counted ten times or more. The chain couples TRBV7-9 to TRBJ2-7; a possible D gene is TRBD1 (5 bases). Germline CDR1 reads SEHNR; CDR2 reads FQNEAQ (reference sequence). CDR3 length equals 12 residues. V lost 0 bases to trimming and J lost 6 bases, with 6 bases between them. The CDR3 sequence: CASSLARAEQYF. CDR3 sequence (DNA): TGTGCCAGCAGCTTAGCCAGGGCCGAGCAGTACTTC. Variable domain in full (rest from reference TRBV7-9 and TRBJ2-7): DTGVSQNPRHKITKRGQNVTFRCDPISEHNRLYWYRQTLGQGPEFLTYFQNEAQLEKSRLLSDRFSAERPKGSFSTLEIQRTEQGDSAMYLCASSLARAEQYFGPGTRLTVT.

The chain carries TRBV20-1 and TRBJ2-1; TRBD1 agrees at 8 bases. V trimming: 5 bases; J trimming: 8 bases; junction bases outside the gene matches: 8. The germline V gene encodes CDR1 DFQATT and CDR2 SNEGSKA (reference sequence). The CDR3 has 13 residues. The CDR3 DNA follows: TGCAGTGCTGCTCGACAGGGGAGCTATGAGCAGTTCTTC. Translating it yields CSAARQGSYEQFF.

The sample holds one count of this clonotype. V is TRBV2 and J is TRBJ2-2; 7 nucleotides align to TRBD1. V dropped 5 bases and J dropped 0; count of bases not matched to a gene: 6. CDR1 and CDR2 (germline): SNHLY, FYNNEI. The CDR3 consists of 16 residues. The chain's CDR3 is CASSLGTATNTGELFF. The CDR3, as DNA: TGTGCCAGCAGTTTAGGGACAGCGACGAACACCGGGGAGCTGTTTTTT.

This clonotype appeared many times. This CDR3 is CASSRSYNEQFF. In DNA, the CDR3 is TGTGCCAGCAGCCGGAGCTACAATGAGCAGTTCTTC. The chain is built from TRBV5-6 and TRBJ2-1; D unclear. The V gene's germline CDR1 is SGHDT and CDR2 YYEEEE. The germline V and J ends were trimmed by 4 bases and 3 bases, with 5 bases remaining between them. This CDR3 comprises 12 residues.

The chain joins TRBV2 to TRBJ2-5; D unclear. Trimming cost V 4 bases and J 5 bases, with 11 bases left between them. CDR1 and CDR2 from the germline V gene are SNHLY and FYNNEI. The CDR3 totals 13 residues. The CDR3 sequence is CASSVSAAETQYF. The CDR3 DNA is TGTGCCAGCAGTGTCTCGGCAGCGGAGACCCAGTACTTC.

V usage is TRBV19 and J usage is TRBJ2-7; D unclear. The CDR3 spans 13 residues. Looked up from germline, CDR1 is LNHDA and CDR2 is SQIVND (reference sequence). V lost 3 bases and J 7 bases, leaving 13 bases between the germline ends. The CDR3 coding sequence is TGTGCCAGTAGTATTCGGAGCGAAGTGGAGCAGTACTTC. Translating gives CASSIRSEVEQYF.

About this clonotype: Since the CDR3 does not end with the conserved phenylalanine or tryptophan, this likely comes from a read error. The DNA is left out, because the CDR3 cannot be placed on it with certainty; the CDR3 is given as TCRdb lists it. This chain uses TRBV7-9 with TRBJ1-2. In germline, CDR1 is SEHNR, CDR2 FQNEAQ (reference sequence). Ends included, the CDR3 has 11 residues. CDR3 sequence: CASSFRRDGSD.

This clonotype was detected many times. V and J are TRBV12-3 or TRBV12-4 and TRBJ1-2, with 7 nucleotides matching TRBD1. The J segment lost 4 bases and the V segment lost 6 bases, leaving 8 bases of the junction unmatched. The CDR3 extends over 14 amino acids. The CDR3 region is CASSKQGLRYGYTF. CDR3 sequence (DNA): TGTGCCAGCAGCAAACAGGGGTTGCGCTATGGCTACACCTTC.